The 31 T cell receptor beta chains given below trace back to one sample, sequenced in a study of blood T cell repertoires in COVID-19. Only in-frame clones appear in the TCRdb table, and some are missing; sequencing was by immunoSEQ multiplex PCR. The sample records some 160,000 clones, under 95% being singletons. The specimen sequenced was peripheral blood. The receptors stem from a young man with COVID-19, enrolled during active disease.

This clone came up once. The J gene is TRBJ2-1, the V gene TRBV7-5; the table's D gene call, TRBD2, was not cross checked with the DNA. TRBV7-5 is a pseudogene segment. This CDR3 spans 16 amino acids. The CDR3 bases are TGTGCCTGGTCCTCGGATGAGCGGGAGGATTACAATGAGCAGTTCTTC. Amino acid sequence: CAWSSDEREDYNEQFF.

V is TRBV6-2 or TRBV6-3 and J is TRBJ2-4; 11 positions agree with TRBD2. Germline lookup yields CDR1 MNHEY and CDR2 SVGEGT. V lost 2 bases, J lost 7 bases, and 7 bases stayed unmatched. This CDR3 comprises 16 residues. CDR3 in amino acids: CASSYQLAGAMNIQYF. CDR3 DNA: TGTGCCAGCAGTTACCAACTAGCGGGAGCAATGAACATTCAGTACTTC.

The J gene is TRBJ1-2, the V gene TRBV9; tentative D call: TRBD1 (5 bases). V was shortened by 2 bases and J by 5 bases, with 7 bases between the two germline ends. Germline CDR1 SGDLS, CDR2 YYNGEE. CDR3 length equals 12 residues. CDR3 amino acids: CASSVAGYGYTF. The CDR3 DNA reads TGTGCCAGCAGCGTTGCAGGGTATGGCTACACCTTC. The variable domain in full, with the rest retrieved from reference TRBV9 and TRBJ1-2, is DSGVTQTPKHLITATGQRVTLRCSPRSGDLSVYWYQQSLDQGLQFLIQYYNGEERAKGNILERFSAQQFPDLHSELNLSSLELGDSALYFCASSVAGYGYTFGSGTRLTVV.

This chain connects TRBV10-1 to TRBJ2-7, with a tentative D call TRBD2 (5 bases). CDR3 size: 16 residues. The germline V gene has CDR1 WNHNN and CDR2 SYGVQD (reference sequence). V lost 3 bases and J lost 2, with 17 bases in between. CDR3 sequence (DNA): TGCGCCAGCAGTGAAAATCGGTCGGGGAACGCCTACGAGCAGTACTTC. Translated, it gives CASSENRSGNAYEQYF.

The chain couples TRBV3-1 (or the pseudogene TRBV3-2) to TRBJ2-7; 16 nucleotides line up with TRBD2. V dropped 5 bases and J dropped 7; count of bases not matched to a gene: 8. The CDR3 length is 16 residues. CDR1 and CDR2 (germline): LGHDT, YNNKEL (reference sequence). Written as DNA, the CDR3 is TGTGCCAGCAGCGATTCGGGACTAGCGGGGGGGACGGAGCAGTACTTC. Its protein product is CASSDSGLAGGTEQYF.

This rearrangement joins TRBV27 to TRBJ2-7; D is unclear. This CDR3 comprises 13 residues. Germline CDR1 is MNHEY and CDR2 is SMNVEV (reference sequence). Trimming shortened V by 5 bases and J by 7 bases, and 15 bases separated the two germline ends. CDR3 nucleotides: TGTGCCAGCAGTCTACTCTACGGCAGGGAGCAGTACTTC. It specifies CASSLLYGREQYF.

J is TRBJ2-7 and V is TRBV19; TRBD1 matches at 9 bases. CDR1 LNHDA and CDR2 SQIVND come from the germline V gene (reference sequence). Germline trimming cut 3 bases from V and 7 bases from J; bases unmatched to any gene: 7. CDR3 size: 14 residues. CDR3 residues: CASSMRYRGREQYF. The CDR3 nucleotides are TGTGCCAGTAGTATGAGGTACAGGGGGCGAGAGCAGTACTTC. Full variable domain (outside the CDR3, taken from reference TRBV19 and TRBJ2-7): DGGITQSPKYLFRKEGQNVTLSCEQNLNHDAMYWYRQDPGQGLRLIYYSQIVNDFQKGDIAEGYSVSREKKESFPLTVTSAQKNPTAFYLCASSMRYRGREQYFGPGTRLTVT.

Notes on this clone: The junction does not match germline at one end; this may be a read error. As DNA, the CDR3 is TGTGCCAGCAGCTTAGTTTCGGGGTTAGAGGCCCAGTACTTC. Protein: CASSLVSGLEAQYF. The chain combines TRBV7-8 with TRBJ2-5; D is perhaps TRBD2 (5 bases). Germline CDR1 SGHVS, CDR2 FQNEAQ. This CDR3 has 14 residues. The whole variable domain, filled in from reference TRBV7-8 and TRBJ2-5, reads GAGVSQSPRYKVAKRGQDVALRCDPISGHVSLFWYQQALGQGPEFLTYFQNEAQLDKSGLPSDRFFAERPEGSVSTLKIQRTQQEDSAVYLCASSLVSGLEAQYFGPGTRLLVL.

The V call is TRBV28, the J call TRBJ1-1; D may be TRBD1 (5 bases). CDR3 length: 13 residues. Deletions cut 7 bases from V and 4 bases from J, with 13 bases between. In germline, CDR1 is MDHEN, CDR2 SYDVKM. CDR3 DNA sequence: TGTGCCAGCACCATTATGGGGGGCACTGAAGCTTTCTTT. It encodes CASTIMGGTEAFF.

The V call is TRBV27, the J call TRBJ2-7, with 8 bases matching TRBD1. The CDR3 extends over 13 amino acids. Germline V lookup: CDR1 MNHEY, CDR2 SMNVEV (reference sequence). V lost 4 bases and J lost 2; bases outside the gene matches: 1. In nucleotides, the CDR3 is TGTGCCAGCAGTTCAGGGGGCGCCTACGAGCAGTACTTC. Its protein product is CASSSGGAYEQYF.

Turning to this clone: The identical CDR3 is also encoded by other nucleotide sequences in the sample. The V and J genes are TRBV19 and TRBJ1-5, with TRBD1 matching over 8 bases. V lost 6 bases, J lost 2 bases, and 3 bases stayed unmatched. Per the germline V gene, CDR1 is LNHDA and CDR2 is SQIVND (reference sequence). This CDR3 spans 14 amino acids. Written as DNA, the CDR3 is TGTGCCAGTAGCCCGGGACAGGGCAATCAGCCCCAGCATTTT. Residues: CASSPGQGNQPQHF. The full variable domain, its missing parts supplied by reference TRBV19 and TRBJ1-5, is DGGITQSPKYLFRKEGQNVTLSCEQNLNHDAMYWYRQDPGQGLRLIYYSQIVNDFQKGDIAEGYSVSREKKESFPLTVTSAQKNPTAFYLCASSPGQGNQPQHFGDGTRLSIL.

This clone appeared a single time. The CDR3 loop reads CASSQWSIQQETQYF. In DNA, the CDR3 is TGTGCCAGCAGCCAGTGGTCAATACAACAAGAGACCCAGTACTTC. The rearrangement joins TRBV3-1 (or the pseudogene TRBV3-2) to TRBJ2-5; no clear D gene. Germline V gene data show CDR1 as LGHDT and CDR2 as YNNKEL (reference sequence). The CDR3 consists of 15 residues. Trimming took 3 bases from V and 2 from J, leaving 13 bases between them.

Worth noting for this clone: The junction shows a germline mismatch at one end, possibly a read error. V gene TRBV4-1 combines with J gene TRBJ1-2, with D unclear. CDR1 is MGHRA, CDR2 YSYEKL, per germline. The CDR3 has 12 amino acids. The CDR3 coding sequence is TGCGCCAGCAGCCAAGGTGAACTTCGAACCGTCTTC. Encoded protein: CASSQGELRTVF.

The chain employs TRBV27 and TRBJ1-5; possible D gene TRBD1, 5 bases. The germline V gene encodes CDR1 MNHEY and CDR2 SMNVEV (reference sequence). V was cut by 6 bases and J by 0 bases, with 15 bases left in between. This CDR3 is 16 amino acids long. The CDR3 is CASRGFSDSSNQPQHF. The CDR3 nucleotides read TGTGCCAGCAGAGGCTTCTCTGACAGTAGCAATCAGCCCCAGCATTTT.

The gene calls are TRBV14 and TRBJ1-6; 8 nucleotides match TRBD1. With V trimmed by 2 bases and J by 9 bases, 0 bases remained unmatched. Per the germline V gene, CDR1 is SGHDN and CDR2 is FVKESK. CDR3 length equals 13 residues. The CDR3 coding sequence is TGTGCCAGCAGCCAAACAGGGGGTTCACCCCTCCACTTT. Protein: CASSQTGGSPLHF.

This rearrangement joins TRBV6-2 or TRBV6-3 to TRBJ2-7, with a weak D call TRBD2 (5 bases). CDR1 and CDR2 from the germline V gene are MNHEY and SVGEGT. V lost 0 bases to trimming and J lost 3 bases, with 9 bases between them. This CDR3 comprises 14 residues. The CDR3 sequence is CASSYSFSVYEQYF. CDR3 coding DNA: TGTGCCAGCAGTTACTCGTTTAGCGTCTACGAGCAGTACTTC.

The chain is built from TRBV28 and TRBJ2-7; 11 bases agree with TRBD2. Trimming removed 5 bases from V and 4 bases from J; junction bases left unmatched: 4. Germline V gene data show CDR1 as MDHEN and CDR2 as SYDVKM. The CDR3 is 14 residues long. In DNA, the CDR3 is TGTGCCAGCAGTGGACTAGCGGGTACGTACGAGCAGTACTTC. As protein: CASSGLAGTYEQYF.

The chain joins TRBV5-1 to TRBJ2-2; 11 positions match TRBD2. The CDR3 consists of 17 residues. Germline CDR1 is SGHRS and CDR2 is YFSETQ. The V gene end was trimmed by 0 bases and the J gene end by 5 bases; junction bases not matched to a gene: 6. In DNA, the CDR3 is TGCGCCAGCAGCTTGGCCGTGGTAGCGGGAGGGACCGGGGAGCTGTTTTTT. This translates into CASSLAVVAGGTGELFF.

The CDR3 nucleotides read TGTGCCAGCAGTTTCGCGGACAGGTCCTACGAGCAGTACTTC. Translation gives CASSFADRSYEQYF. The V and J genes are TRBV27 and TRBJ2-7; 7 bases map to TRBD1. CDR3 length: 14 residues. Germline lookup yields CDR1 MNHEY and CDR2 SMNVEV (reference sequence). With V trimmed by 3 bases and J by 1 base, 3 bases remained unmatched.

The V call is TRBV5-8, the J call TRBJ1-1; maybe TRBD1 (5 bases). The CDR3 has 12 residues. Germline V gene sequence: CDR1 SGHTS, CDR2 YDEGEE. Trimming cost V 2 bases and J 13 bases, with 15 bases left between them. The CDR3 DNA is TGTGCCAGCAGCTTACGGGGGGGTGGGAGTTTCTTT. The encoded protein is CASSLRGGGSFF. The complete variable domain, with remaining parts taken from reference TRBV5-8 and TRBJ1-1, reads EAGVTQSPTHLIKTRGQQATLRCSPISGHTSVYWYQQALGLGLQFLLWYDEGEERNRGNFPPRFSGRQFPNYSSELNVNALELEDSALYLCASSLRGGGSFFGQGTRLTVV.

This sequence joins TRBV12-3 or TRBV12-4 and TRBJ2-2; D uncertain. This CDR3 is 11 amino acids long. Trimming removed 7 bases at V and 4 bases at J, with 4 bases between. The CDR3 DNA is TGTGCCAGCACCGGCACCGGGGAGCTGTTTTTT. Protein: CASTGTGELFF.

This clone was detected once. The V call is TRBV3-1 (or the pseudogene TRBV3-2), the J call TRBJ1-1; D not certain. Germline lookup yields CDR1 LGHDT and CDR2 YNNKEL (reference sequence). CDR3 length: 17 residues. V shed 2 bases and J shed 0 bases, with 16 bases lying between them. For the CDR3, the DNA is TGTGCCAGCAGCCAATTTCCCGGGAGTAGTTTGAACACTGAAGCTTTCTTT. It encodes CASSQFPGSSLNTEAFF.

The chain carries TRBV3-1 (or the pseudogene TRBV3-2) and TRBJ1-5; 8 positions match TRBD1. The trim removed 1 base at V and 0 bases at J, leaving 2 bases unmatched. The CDR3 length is 16 residues. The germline gives CDR1 LGHDT, CDR2 YNNKEL (reference sequence). CDR3 residues: CASSQGTGYSNQPQHF. For the CDR3, the DNA is TGTGCCAGCAGCCAAGGGACAGGGTATAGCAATCAGCCCCAGCATTTT.

This chain links TRBV2 with TRBJ1-2; TRBD1 agrees at 7 bases. Germline values: CDR1 SNHLY, CDR2 FYNNEI. The CDR3 spans 13 residues. Unmatched junction bases numbered 2, after V lost 3 bases and J lost 4 bases. CDR3 bases: TGTGCCAGCAGTGAGACAGGGACCTATGGCTACACCTTC. It yields the protein CASSETGTYGYTF.

V gene TRBV6-2 or TRBV6-3 combines with J gene TRBJ2-7; D unresolved. Between the trimmed V and J ends, which lost 2 bases and 6 bases, there was a span of 8 bases. This CDR3 contains 12 residues. Germline assignment: CDR1 MNHEY and CDR2 SVGEGT. This CDR3 reads CASSYPFIEQYF. CDR3 sequence (DNA): TGTGCCAGCAGTTACCCGTTTATCGAGCAGTACTTC.

The rearrangement links TRBV11-2 to TRBJ2-7; 8 positions match TRBD2. CDR3 length: 15 residues. The germline V gene encodes CDR1 SGHAT and CDR2 FQNNGV. With 1 base clipped from V and 5 bases from J, the junction kept 7 bases outside the gene matches. The CDR3 is CASSLAWGGRNEQYF. CDR3 sequence (DNA): TGTGCCAGCAGCTTAGCCTGGGGCGGGAGGAACGAGCAGTACTTC.

V usage is TRBV11-3 and J usage is TRBJ1-6; 7 bases fit TRBD1. The CDR3 sequence is 13 residues long. The ends lost 2 bases at V and 12 bases at J; junction bases unmatched: 4. Germline V gives CDR1 SGHNT, CDR2 YENEEA. CDR3 in DNA: TGTGCCAGCAGCTTACGACAGGGACTACCCCTCCACTTT. Amino acid sequence: CASSLRQGLPLHF.

V gene TRBV28 combines with J gene TRBJ1-2, with D perhaps matching TRBD1 (6 bases). Trimming removed 7 bases from V and 7 bases from J, with 13 bases in between. Germline CDR1 is MDHEN and CDR2 is SYDVKM. The CDR3 spans 12 residues. The CDR3 nucleotides are TGTGCCAGCACTGATAGGGGGGGTGGCTACACCTTC. Amino acid sequence: CASTDRGGGYTF.

The chain links TRBV28 to TRBJ1-5, with TRBD1 matching over 7 bases. Germline V CDR1 and CDR2: MDHEN, SYDVKM. V was pared by 6 bases and J by 5 bases, with 4 bases of the junction left unmatched. The CDR3 is made up of 13 amino acids. CDR3 bases: TGTGCCAGCAGCTACAGGGGATATCAGCCCCAGCATTTT. Its protein product is CASSYRGYQPQHF.

The chain uses TRBV27 and TRBJ2-7, with 7 bases lining up with TRBD2. There are 14 residues in the CDR3. V lost 3 bases to trimming and J lost 7 bases; unmatched junction nucleotides: 9. From germline, CDR1 is MNHEY and CDR2 SMNVEV (reference sequence). The CDR3 here is CASSFLLARGEQYF. The CDR3 DNA reads as TGTGCCAGCAGTTTCCTACTAGCGAGAGGGGAGCAGTACTTC.

The rearrangement joins TRBV7-6 to TRBJ2-7, with TRBD2 matching 8 bases. After removal of 1 base from V and 8 bases from J, the junction contained 7 bases not matched to a gene. Germline V gives CDR1 SGHVS, CDR2 FNYEAQ. The CDR3 extends over 14 amino acids. CDR3 sequence: CASSLGERGSQQYF. CDR3 nucleotides: TGTGCCAGCAGCTTAGGGGAGCGGGGGTCCCAGCAGTACTTC.